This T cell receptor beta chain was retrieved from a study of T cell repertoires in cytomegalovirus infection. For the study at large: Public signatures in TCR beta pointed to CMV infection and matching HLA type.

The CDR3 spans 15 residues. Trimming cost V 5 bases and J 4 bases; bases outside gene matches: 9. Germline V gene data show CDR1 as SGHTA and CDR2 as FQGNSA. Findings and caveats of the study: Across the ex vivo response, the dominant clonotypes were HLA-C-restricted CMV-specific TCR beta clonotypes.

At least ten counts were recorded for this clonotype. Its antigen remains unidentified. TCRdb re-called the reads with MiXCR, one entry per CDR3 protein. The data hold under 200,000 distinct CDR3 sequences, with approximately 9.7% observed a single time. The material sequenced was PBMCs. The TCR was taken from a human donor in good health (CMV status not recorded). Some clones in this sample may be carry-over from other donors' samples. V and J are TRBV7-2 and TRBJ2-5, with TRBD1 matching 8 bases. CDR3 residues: CASSGLQGGRETQYF. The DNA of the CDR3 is TGTGCCAGCAGCGGGCTACAGGGGGGCAGAGAGACCCAGTACTTC.